This TCR beta chain was identified in a study of shared clonotypes between healthy human individuals. Study overall: The donors, a couple of women and three men, were aged 18 to 49.

For sorted subsets, approximately 180 ng DNA per replicate equaled approximately 30,000 T cell genomes. The method was immunoSEQ multiplex PCR; TCRdb's version includes in-frame clones alone and lacks a portion of them. Of over a million clones listed, 75% to 80% are singletons. There are 15 residues in the CDR3. CDR1 is SQVTM and CDR2 is ANQGSEA in the germline V gene. V lost 5 bases, J lost 0 bases, and 5 bases stayed unmatched. Sequenced material: memory CD4+ T cells from PBMCs. This sample's subset: CD45RA-negative fraction. The chain employs TRBV29-1 and TRBJ2-1; 9 bases are a match to TRBD2. The TCR originated in a man aged 18-30 years in good health. Some clones in this sample may be carry-over from other donors' samples. The CDR3 DNA reads TGCAGCGTTACTAAGACTAGCGGCTCCTACAATGAGCAGTTCTTC. This sequence encodes CSVTKTSGSYNEQFF.